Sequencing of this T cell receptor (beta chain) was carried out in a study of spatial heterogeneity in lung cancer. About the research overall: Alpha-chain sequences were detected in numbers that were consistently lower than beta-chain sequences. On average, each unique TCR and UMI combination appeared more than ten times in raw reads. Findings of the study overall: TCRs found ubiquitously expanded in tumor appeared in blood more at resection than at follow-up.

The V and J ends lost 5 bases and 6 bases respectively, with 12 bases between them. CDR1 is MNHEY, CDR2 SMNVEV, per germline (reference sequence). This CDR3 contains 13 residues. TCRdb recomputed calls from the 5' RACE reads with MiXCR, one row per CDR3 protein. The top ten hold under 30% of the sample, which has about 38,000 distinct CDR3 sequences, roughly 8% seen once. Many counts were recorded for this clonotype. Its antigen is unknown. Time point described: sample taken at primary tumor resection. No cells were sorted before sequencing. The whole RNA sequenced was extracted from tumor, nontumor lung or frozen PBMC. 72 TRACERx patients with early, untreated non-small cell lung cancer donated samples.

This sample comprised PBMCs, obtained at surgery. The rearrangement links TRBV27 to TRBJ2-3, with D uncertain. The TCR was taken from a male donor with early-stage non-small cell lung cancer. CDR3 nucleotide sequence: TGTGCCAGCAGTGCAATATTTTCCGATACGCAGTATTTT. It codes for CASSAIFSDTQYF.